The following is a TCR beta chain sequence with its context. The entry originates in a study of blood T cell repertoires in COVID-19. At the level of the study: T cells, B-cell-depleted T cells, or PBMCs supplied cDNA or gDNA.

V was clipped by 5 bases and J by 0 bases, with 7 bases between them. The CDR3 spans 12 residues. Germline V gene sequence: CDR1 GTSNPN, CDR2 SVGIG (reference sequence). In the authors' methods: Estimated nucleated cell counts came from reference gene primer amplification. Only in-frame clones appear in the TCRdb table, and some are missing; sequencing was by immunoSEQ multiplex PCR. That table gives V, J and clone size, and the DNA gave D and trimming. This sample has about 250,000 clones, with roughly 85% found just once. The TCR originated in a man aged 18 to 30 with active or convalescent COVID-19. V and J are TRBV30 and TRBJ1-1, with D perhaps matching TRBD1 (5 bases). The specimen sequenced was peripheral blood. The CDR3 sequence: CAWDRLNTEAFF. The CDR3 bases are TGTGCCTGGGACAGACTGAACACTGAAGCTTTCTTT.